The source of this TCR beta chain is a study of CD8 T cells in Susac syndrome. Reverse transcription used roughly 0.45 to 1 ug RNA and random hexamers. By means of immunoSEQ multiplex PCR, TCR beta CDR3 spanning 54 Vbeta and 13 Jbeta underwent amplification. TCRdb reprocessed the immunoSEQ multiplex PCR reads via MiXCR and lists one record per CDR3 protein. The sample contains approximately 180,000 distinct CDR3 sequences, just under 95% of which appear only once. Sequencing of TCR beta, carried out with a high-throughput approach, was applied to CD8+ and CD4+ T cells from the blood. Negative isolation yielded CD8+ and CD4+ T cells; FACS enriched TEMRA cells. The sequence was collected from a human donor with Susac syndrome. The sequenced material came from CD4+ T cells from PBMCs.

The CDR3, as DNA: TGCGCCAGCAGCTTGGTGGCGGGGGGGCCCGATGAGCAGTTCTTC. This codes for CASSLVAGGPDEQFF. The rearrangement uses TRBV5-1 and TRBJ2-1; TRBD2 aligns across 9 bases. CDR1 and CDR2 from the germline V gene are SGHRS and YFSETQ. CDR3 length: 15 residues. V shed 0 bases and J 8 bases; nucleotides not matched to a gene: 6.